This entry concerns a single T cell receptor beta chain. The antigen remains undetermined. These data come from a study of shared clonotypes between healthy human individuals. Looking at the study overall: Donor ages ranged 18 to 49 years: a couple of women, a few men.

Study-level points and caveats: Sharing across several donors was seen in around 5.1% of naive CD4 clonotypes.

This table comes from immunoSEQ multiplex PCR, and its TCRdb copy is limited to in-frame clones, with some not included. The data show approximately 180,000 clones, about 93% seen once. Germline V gene data show CDR1 as KGHSH and CDR2 as LQKENI. J was trimmed by 5 bases and V by 3 bases; bases with no gene match: 6. This CDR3 comprises 14 residues. The chain combines TRBV18 with TRBJ2-5; 7 bases align to TRBD2. The material sequenced was naive CD4+ T cells sorted from blood. The subset is: CD45RA+ positively selected. The TCR sequence derives from a young woman in good health. The CDR3 bases are TGTGCCAGCTCACCGGGAGGGAGATGGGAGACCCAGTACTTC. Translated, it gives CASSPGGRWETQYF.